This is a list of T cell receptor beta chains from one sample in a study of OX40 agonist ivuxolimab in advanced cancers. Assay used: immunoSEQ multiplex PCR; TCRdb lists only in-frame clones, some missing. The data contain about 16,000 clones, approximately 86% of them singletons. The material was CD4+ or CD8+ T cells sorted from blood, obtained in a trial of the OX40 agonist ivuxolimab. All receptors derive from an adult with an advanced solid tumor such as melanoma, head and neck, liver or kidney cancer. Both conserved end residues are part of each CDR3. A D gene is named only where the DNA matches it firmly. Rows give clone size only sometimes, using once, few, many, or a class for an expanded clone.

NA	TRBV29-1	NA	TRBJ2-5	TGCAGCGTTGAAGGGGCGAGGAGAGAAGAGACCCAGTACTTC	CSVEGARREETQYF
NA	TRBV5-4	NA	TRBJ1-5	TGTGCCAGCAGCTTGAGGAGCAATCAGCCCCAGCATTTT	CASSLRSNQPQHF
TRBD2	TRBV7-8	few	TRBJ2-2	TGTGCCAGCAGCTTAGACGGGGGACTAGCGGTCAACACCGGGGAGCTGTTTTTT	CASSLDGGLAVNTGELFF
NA	TRBV5-1	NA	TRBJ2-5	TGCGCCAGCAGCTTGGTCATCGGGGAACAGACCCAGTACTTC	CASSLVIGEQTQYF
NA	TRBV2	NA	TRBJ2-7	TGTGCCAGCAGTCACTACGAGCAGTACTTC	CASSHYEQYF
TRBD1	TRBV29-1	NA	TRBJ2-5	TGCAGCGTTGATGGGACAGGGAAGATGAAGACCCAGTACTTC	CSVDGTGKMKTQYF
TRBD1	TRBV5-8	once	TRBJ2-7	TGTGCCAGCAGCTATCTTATAACAGGGGGTAAGAAAGAGCAGTACTTC	CASSYLITGGKKEQYF
TRBD2	TRBV5-4	NA	TRBJ2-5	TGTGCCAGCTCACGGGAGGGAGGGGAGACCCAGTACTTC	CASSREGGETQYF
NA	TRBV2	NA	TRBJ2-6	TGTGCCAGTAGTTGGTGGGACTCTGGGGCCAACGTCCTGACTTTC	CASSWWDSGANVLTF
NA	TRBV6-1	NA	TRBJ2-7	TGTGCCAGCAGGAGATACGAGCAGTACTTC	CASRRYEQYF
NA	TRBV6-1	once	TRBJ1-5	TGTGCCAGCAGCCGTGACAATCAGCCCCAGCATTTT	CASSRDNQPQHF
TRBD2	TRBV10-3	NA	TRBJ2-7	TGTGCCATCACCCCCCAAGGGGGAACTAGCGGGCGAGGGCAGTACTTC	CAITPQGGTSGRGQYF
NA	TRBV11-2	once	TRBJ1-4	TGTGCCAGCAGCCTAGACCGCGCGGCTAATGAAAAACTGTTTTTT	CASSLDRAANEKLFF
NA	TRBV7-9	NA	TRBJ2-1	TGTGCCAGCAGCTTAGTATCGAGGAATGAGCAGTTCTTC	CASSLVSRNEQFF
TRBD1	TRBV6-6	NA	TRBJ1-2	TGTGCCAGCAGTTCGGGCAGGGGGCATCAAGGCTACACCTTC	CASSSGRGHQGYTF
NA	TRBV7-8	NA	TRBJ1-5	TGTGCCAGCAGCTTAGGGTTTCCATTTAGCAATCAGCCCCAGCATTTT	CASSLGFPFSNQPQHF
TRBD2	TRBV5-1	NA	TRBJ2-5	TGCGCCAGCTCAGCGGGACTAGCGGGCCCCCGAGAGACCCAGTACTTC	CASSAGLAGPRETQYF
NA	TRBV5-6	NA	TRBJ2-7	TGTGCCAGCAGCTTTCAGACCTACGAGCAGTACTTC	CASSFQTYEQYF
NA	TRBV18	NA	TRBJ2-1	TGTGCCAGCTCACCACCCAGGAGTGCGGGGTCCAATGAGCAGTTCTTC	CASSPPRSAGSNEQFF
NA	TRBV18	NA	TRBJ2-4	TGTGCCAGCTCACTCGGGACACCAGTCGGTGAAAACATTCAGTACTTC	CASSLGTPVGENIQYF
TRBD1	TRBV6-5	few	TRBJ1-1	TGTGCCAGCAACCGGGACAGAAACCTGAACACTGAAGCTTTCTTT	CASNRDRNLNTEAFF
NA	TRBV11-2	NA	TRBJ1-2	TGTGCCAGCAGCTTGCCGGAGGCGGTTGGCTACACCTTC	CASSLPEAVGYTF
TRBD2	TRBV7-8	NA	TRBJ2-5	TGTGCCAGCAGCCCCAAAAGGTCTAGCGGGCAAGAGACCCAGTACTTC	CASSPKRSSGQETQYF
NA	TRBV2	NA	TRBJ1-4	TGTGCCAGCGGAAGGGGGATGGATGAAAAACTGTTTTTT	CASGRGMDEKLFF
NA	TRBV30	once	TRBJ1-3	TGTGCCTGGTTAGGACGGCTCTCTGGAAACACCATATATTTT	CAWLGRLSGNTIYF
TRBD2	TRBV9	NA	TRBJ2-7	TGTGCCAGCAGCGTCGGGTTGTGGGGACTAGCAGGCGAGCAGTACTTC	CASSVGLWGLAGEQYF
TRBD1	TRBV19	NA	TRBJ2-7	TGTGCCAGTAGTAATGCCCCGGGACAGTACGAGCAGTACTTC	CASSNAPGQYEQYF
NA	TRBV5-1	few	TRBJ1-6	TGCGCCAGCAGCCCCCGGACGGGCCATAATTCACCCCTCCACTTT	CASSPRTGHNSPLHF
TRBD1	TRBV9	NA	TRBJ2-7	TGTGCCAGCAGCGCACAGGGGACCCTCGGGAACGAGCAGTACTTC	CASSAQGTLGNEQYF
NA	TRBV18	few	TRBJ2-1	TGTGCCAGCTCACCAATGGGGCTAGGTGGATCGATTGAGCAGTTCTTC	CASSPMGLGGSIEQFF
NA	TRBV4-1	NA	TRBJ2-7	TGCGCCAGCAGCCAGAAGATATCAGCTCCGGGCGAGCAGTACTTC	CASSQKISAPGEQYF